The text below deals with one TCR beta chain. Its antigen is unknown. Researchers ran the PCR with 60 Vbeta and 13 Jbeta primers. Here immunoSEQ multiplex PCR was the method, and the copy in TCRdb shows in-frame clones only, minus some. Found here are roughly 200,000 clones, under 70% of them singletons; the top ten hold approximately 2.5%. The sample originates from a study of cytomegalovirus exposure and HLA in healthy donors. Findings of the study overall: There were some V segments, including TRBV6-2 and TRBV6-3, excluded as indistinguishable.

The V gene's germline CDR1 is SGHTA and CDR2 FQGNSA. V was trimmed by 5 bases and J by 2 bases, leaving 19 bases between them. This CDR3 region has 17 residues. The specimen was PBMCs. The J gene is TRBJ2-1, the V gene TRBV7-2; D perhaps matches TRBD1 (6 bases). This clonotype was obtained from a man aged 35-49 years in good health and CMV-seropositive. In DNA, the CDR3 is TGTGCCAGCAGCCGACGCCAACCCAGGGGTACCTACAATGAGCAGTTCTTC. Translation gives CASSRRQPRGTYNEQFF.